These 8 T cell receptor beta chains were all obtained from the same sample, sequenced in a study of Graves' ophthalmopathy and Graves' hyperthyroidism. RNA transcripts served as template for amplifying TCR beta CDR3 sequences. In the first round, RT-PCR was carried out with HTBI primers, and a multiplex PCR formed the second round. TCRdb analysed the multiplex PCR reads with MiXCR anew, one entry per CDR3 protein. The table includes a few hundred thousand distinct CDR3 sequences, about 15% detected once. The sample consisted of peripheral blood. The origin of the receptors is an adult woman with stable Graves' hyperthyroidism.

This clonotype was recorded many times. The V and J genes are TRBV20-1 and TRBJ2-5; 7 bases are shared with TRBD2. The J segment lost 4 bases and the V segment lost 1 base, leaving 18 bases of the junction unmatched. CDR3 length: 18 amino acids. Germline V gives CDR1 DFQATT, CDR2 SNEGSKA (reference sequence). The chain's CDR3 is CSARAEVVVEGGGETQYF. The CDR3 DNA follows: TGCAGTGCTAGAGCGGAAGTTGTTGTTGAGGGCGGGGGAGAGACCCAGTACTTC.

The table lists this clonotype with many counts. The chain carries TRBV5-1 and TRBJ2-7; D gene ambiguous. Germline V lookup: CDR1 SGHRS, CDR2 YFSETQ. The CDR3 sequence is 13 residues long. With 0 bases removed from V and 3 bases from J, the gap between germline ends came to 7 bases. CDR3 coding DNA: TGCGCCAGCAGCTTGGCCACCCACTACGAGCAGTACTTC. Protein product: CASSLATHYEQYF.

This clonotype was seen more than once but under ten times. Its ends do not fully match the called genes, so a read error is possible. CDR3: CASSLGSSGRGNEKFF. The CDR3 DNA reads as TGTGCCAGCAGTTTGGGGTCTAGCGGGAGGGGGAATGAGAAGTTCTTC. V and J are TRBV12-3 or TRBV12-4 and TRBJ2-1; 12 bases map to TRBD2. The CDR3 is 16 residues long.

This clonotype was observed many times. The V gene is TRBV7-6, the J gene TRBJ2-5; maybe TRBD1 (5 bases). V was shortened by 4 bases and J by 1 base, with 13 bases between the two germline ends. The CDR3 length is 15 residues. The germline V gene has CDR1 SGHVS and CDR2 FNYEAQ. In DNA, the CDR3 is TGTGCCAGCAGCTCCGCTTGGACATTCCAAGAGACCCAGTACTTC. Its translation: CASSSAWTFQETQYF.

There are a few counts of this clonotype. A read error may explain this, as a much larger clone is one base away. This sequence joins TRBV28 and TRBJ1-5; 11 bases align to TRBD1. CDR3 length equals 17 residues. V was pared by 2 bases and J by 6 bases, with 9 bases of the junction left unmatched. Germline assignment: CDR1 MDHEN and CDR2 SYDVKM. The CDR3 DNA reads TGTGCCAGCAGTTTACCCCCAACCGGGACAGGGGGTCAGCCCCAGCATTTT. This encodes CASSLPPTGTGGQPQHF.

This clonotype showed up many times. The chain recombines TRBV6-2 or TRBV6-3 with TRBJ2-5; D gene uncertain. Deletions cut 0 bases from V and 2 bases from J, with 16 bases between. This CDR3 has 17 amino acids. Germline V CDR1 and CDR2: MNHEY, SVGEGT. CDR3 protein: CASSYSIEAGSQETQYF. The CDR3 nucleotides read TGTGCCAGCAGTTACTCGATCGAGGCCGGATCTCAAGAGACCCAGTACTTC.

CDR3 sequence: CASSKQGTYEQYF. CDR3 coding DNA: TGTGCCAGTAGTAAACAGGGAACCTACGAGCAGTACTTC. The chain carries TRBV19 and TRBJ2-7, with D perhaps matching TRBD1 (6 bases). The CDR3 totals 13 residues. Trimming stripped 4 bases from V and 2 bases from J, with 9 bases between. Germline V CDR1 and CDR2: LNHDA, SQIVND (reference sequence).

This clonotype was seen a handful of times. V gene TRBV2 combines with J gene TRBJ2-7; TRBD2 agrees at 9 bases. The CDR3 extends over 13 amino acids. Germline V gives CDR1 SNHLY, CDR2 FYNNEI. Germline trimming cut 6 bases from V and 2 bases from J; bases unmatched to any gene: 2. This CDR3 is CASRLAGTYEQYF. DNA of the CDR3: TGTGCCAGCAGGCTAGCGGGAACCTACGAGCAGTACTTC.